These T cell receptor beta chains were read from a single sample in a study of radiation and T cells in renal cell carcinoma. Profiled with immunoSEQ multiplex PCR; TCRdb holds only in-frame clones, not every one. The sample lists over 85,000 clones, around four fifths seen once, with approximately 8.8% in the top ten. Sequences were derived from blood, sampled from a patient whose treatment included radiotherapy and nephrectomy. These receptors were collected from a man in his fifties with renal cell carcinoma. Each CDR3 is given with its conserved first and last residue. The D gene is left open where the match is weak. The listing skips clone size in some rows; elsewhere it reads once, few, many or a size class.

j_call	d_call	v_call	clone_size	cdr3_aa	cdr3_nt
TRBJ1-3	.	TRBV4-2	.	CASSHDRGAGNTIYF	TGTGCCAGCAGCCATGACAGAGGGGCTGGAAACACCATATATTTT
TRBJ2-3	.	TRBV7-6	.	CASSLEGGTDTQYF	TGTGCCAGCAGCTTAGAAGGGGGCACAGATACGCAGTATTTT
TRBJ1-2	.	TRBV29-1	large	CSVPPQRDYGYTF	TGCAGCGTTCCTCCCCAGAGGGACTATGGCTACACCTTC
TRBJ2-1	TRBD1	TRBV29-1	.	CSVEDPKDRDSYNEQFF	TGCAGCGTTGAAGATCCCAAGGACAGGGATTCCTACAATGAGCAGTTCTTC
TRBJ1-5	TRBD1	TRBV18	.	CASSGDRRGNQPQHF	TGTGCCAGCTCAGGGGACAGGAGAGGCAATCAGCCCCAGCATTTT
TRBJ1-6	TRBD1	TRBV5-1	.	CASSETGDSPLHF	TGCGCCAGCAGCGAGACAGGGGATTCACCCCTCCACTTT
TRBJ2-7	.	TRBV6-5	.	CASRRSGTGSYEQYF	TGTGCCAGCAGGAGATCCGGGACGGGAAGCTACGAGCAGTACTTC
TRBJ2-2	.	TRBV9	.	CASSLNHQTGELFF	TGTGCCAGCAGCTTAAACCATCAAACCGGGGAGCTGTTTTTT
TRBJ1-1	.	TRBV30	few	CAWKYGHLNTEAFF	TGTGCCTGGAAATACGGACACTTGAACACTGAAGCTTTCTTT
TRBJ2-2	.	TRBV5-1	.	CASSPSTLYTGELFF	TGCGCCAGCAGCCCCTCGACCCTCTACACCGGGGAGCTGTTTTTT
TRBJ1-2	TRBD1	TRBV2	.	CASRKGRDRDNGYTF	TGTGCCAGCAGAAAGGGGAGAGACAGGGATAACGGCTACACCTTC
TRBJ2-1	.	TRBV10-3	.	CAISLQGIHNEQFF	TGTGCCATCAGTCTCCAGGGAATTCACAATGAGCAGTTCTTC
TRBJ2-1	.	TRBV7-6	.	CASSLRGSATYNEQFF	TGTGCCAGCAGCTTGCGTGGGAGCGCCACCTACAATGAGCAGTTCTTC
TRBJ1-4	TRBD1	TRBV28	.	CASSLADRGGEKLFF	TGTGCCAGCAGTTTGGCGGACAGGGGAGGTGAAAAACTGTTTTTT
TRBJ2-5	.	TRBV7-2	.	CASSFTQRGETQYF	TGTGCCAGCAGCTTCACACAACGGGGAGAGACCCAGTACTTC
TRBJ2-5	TRBD2	TRBV6-1	many	CASGGSGGAETQYF	TGTGCCAGCGGGGGGAGCGGGGGGGCGGAGACCCAGTACTTC
TRBJ2-5	TRBD2	TRBV7-3	.	CASSLMGGEETQYF	TGTGCCAGCAGCTTAATGGGAGGGGAAGAGACCCAGTACTTC
TRBJ1-1	.	TRBV2	few	CASSEYAFEAFF	TGTGCCAGCAGTGAGTATGCGTTTGAAGCTTTCTTT
TRBJ2-3	.	TRBV6-5	many	CASSFRQGTDTQYF	TGTGCCAGCAGTTTTCGACAGGGCACAGATACGCAGTATTTT
TRBJ2-7	.	TRBV29-1	.	CSVDKGTTGEQYF	TGCAGCGTTGATAAGGGCACTACGGGCGAGCAGTACTTC
TRBJ2-1	TRBD2	TRBV11-3	few	CASSRASGGEQFF	TGTGCCAGCAGCCGGGCTAGCGGGGGTGAGCAGTTCTTC
TRBJ2-5	TRBD1	TRBV5-1	few	CASSFPGTVETQYF	TGCGCCAGCAGCTTCCCAGGGACAGTCGAGACCCAGTACTTC
TRBJ1-3	TRBD1	TRBV7-3	.	CASSTDRAGNTIYF	TGTGCCAGCAGCACAGACAGGGCTGGAAACACCATATATTTT
TRBJ1-3	TRBD1	TRBV6-1	.	CASSVTGGSSGNTIYF	TGTGCCAGCAGTGTGACAGGGGGCAGCTCTGGAAACACCATATATTTT
TRBJ2-7	.	TRBV5-1	.	CASSLGPDREQYF	TGCGCCAGCAGCTTGGGGCCCGATCGCGAGCAGTACTTC
TRBJ2-3	TRBD2	TRBV29-1	once	CSVEVRLAGDTQYF	TGCAGCGTTGAAGTTCGACTAGCAGGAGATACGCAGTATTTT
TRBJ2-1	TRBD2	TRBV7-9	.	CASSGLAGQREQFF	TGTGCCAGCAGCGGACTAGCGGGACAACGAGAGCAGTTCTTC
TRBJ2-7	TRBD1	TRBV28	.	CASSTSTGIHLWEQYF	TGTGCCAGCAGTACCTCGACAGGGATACATCTTTGGGAGCAGTACTTC
TRBJ1-2	.	TRBV10-3	.	CAISERDTSYGYTF	TGTGCCATCAGTGAAAGGGACACCTCGTATGGCTACACCTTC
TRBJ2-5	TRBD1	TRBV11-2	.	CASSLMGQETQYF	TGTGCCAGCAGCTTAATGGGACAGGAGACCCAGTACTTC
TRBJ1-1	TRBD1	TRBV4-1	few	CASSQGGQMNTEAFF	TGCGCCAGCAGCCAAGGGGGACAGATGAACACTGAAGCTTTCTTT
TRBJ1-1	.	TRBV7-3	.	CASSATGNTEAFF	TGTGCCAGCAGCGCGACAGGGAACACTGAAGCTTTCTTT
TRBJ2-3	TRBD2	TRBV6-4	.	CASSALAGGGNTQYF	TGTGCCAGCAGCGCTCTAGCGGGAGGTGGAAATACGCAGTATTTT
TRBJ1-6	.	TRBV6-1	.	CASSETGSSNSPLHF	TGTGCCAGCAGTGAAACCGGCAGTTCCAATTCACCCCTCCACTTT
TRBJ2-5	TRBD1	TRBV10-3	.	CAISAGTGGETQYF	TGTGCCATCAGCGCTGGGACAGGGGGTGAGACCCAGTACTTC
TRBJ1-2	.	TRBV27	.	CASKMNGGYTF	TGTGCCAGCAAGATGAATGGGGGCTACACCTTC
TRBJ1-6	.	TRBV4-3	.	CASSQGDQNSPLHF	TGCGCCAGCAGCCAAGGCGATCAGAATTCACCCCTCCACTTT
TRBJ1-2	.	TRBV27	once	CASSLKGGFYGYTF	TGTGCCAGCAGTTTAAAGGGCGGTTTCTATGGCTACACCTTC
TRBJ2-2	TRBD1	TRBV5-1	once	CASSQLGQGITGELFF	TGCGCCAGCAGCCAACTAGGACAGGGTATAACCGGGGAGCTGTTTTTT
TRBJ2-7	.	TRBV7-9	once	CASSPGRLEQYF	TGTGCCAGCAGCCCAGGGAGGCTCGAGCAGTACTTC
TRBJ2-7	TRBD1	TRBV27	.	CASRQQGAAPYEQYF	TGTGCCAGCAGACAACAGGGGGCAGCCCCCTACGAGCAGTACTTC
TRBJ2-3	TRBD2	TRBV28	once	CASSTWTSPVKQYF	TGTGCCAGCAGTACCTGGACTAGCCCGGTGAAACAGTATTTT
TRBJ2-7	.	TRBV9	.	CASSPETTGEQYF	TGTGCCAGCAGCCCCGAAACTACTGGCGAGCAGTACTTC
TRBJ1-5	TRBD1	TRBV6-1	.	CASSEYLGGTGPNQPQHF	TGTGCCAGCAGTGAATATCTTGGGGGGACAGGGCCCAATCAGCCCCAGCATTTT
TRBJ2-7	TRBD2	TRBV11-2	.	CASSFRREFSYEQYF	TGTGCCAGCAGCTTTAGGCGGGAGTTCTCCTACGAGCAGTACTTC
TRBJ2-3	.	TRBV6-1	.	CASSEWSFLTDTQYF	TGTGCCAGCAGTGAATGGAGCTTTTTAACAGATACGCAGTATTTT
TRBJ2-3	.	TRBV7-9	.	CASSLGISRDTQYF	TGTGCCAGCAGCTTAGGGATAAGCCGGGATACGCAGTATTTT
TRBJ1-5	.	TRBV11-2	.	CASSLEGDQPQHF	TGTGCCAGCAGCTTAGAGGGTGATCAGCCCCAGCATTTT
TRBJ1-5	.	TRBV19	.	CASSDTLGDGPQHF	TGTGCCAGTAGTGACACGCTCGGGGATGGGCCCCAGCATTTT
TRBJ1-1	TRBD1	TRBV7-8	.	CASSSFPPGQGTEAFF	TGTGCCAGCAGCTCCTTCCCCCCGGGACAGGGGACTGAAGCTTTCTTT
TRBJ2-7	.	TRBV15	.	CATSRDRDAYEQYF	TGTGCCACCAGCAGAGATCGGGACGCCTACGAGCAGTACTTC
TRBJ2-7	.	TRBV9	.	CASSVAGAEVYEQYF	TGTGCCAGCAGCGTAGCAGGGGCAGAGGTCTACGAGCAGTACTTC
TRBJ1-1	.	TRBV4-1	.	CASSQQSGSNTEAFF	TGCGCCAGCAGCCAACAAAGCGGATCCAACACTGAAGCTTTCTTT
TRBJ1-5	TRBD1	TRBV19	.	CASATGAGNQPQHF	TGTGCCAGTGCGACAGGGGCGGGCAATCAGCCCCAGCATTTT
TRBJ2-2	.	TRBV5-4	.	CASSLEREPGGELFF	TGTGCCAGCAGCCTGGAACGGGAGCCTGGCGGGGAGCTGTTTTTT
TRBJ2-2	.	TRBV27	.	CASRFLTVSRLFF	TGTGCCAGCAGATTTCTCACGGTTTCGAGGCTGTTTTTT
TRBJ2-7	TRBD1	TRBV5-1	.	CASSPTGGSYEQYF	TGCGCCAGCAGTCCTACAGGGGGCTCGTACGAGCAGTACTTC
TRBJ2-5	TRBD2	TRBV9	once	CAGSRGSGETQYF	TGTGCCGGGTCGCGGGGGTCGGGGGAGACCCAGTACTTC